This is a list of T cell receptor beta chains from one sample in a study of blood T cells in healthy people across ages. TCRdb redid the calling of the 5' RACE reads with MiXCR, one entry per CDR3 protein. This sample carries about 1,800,000 distinct CDR3 sequences, roughly 27% of them seen once, and the ten largest clones take 6.5% to 8.5%. The sample comprised blood. The origin of the receptors is a woman in her twenties or thirties in good health. Both conserved end residues are part of each CDR3. The order of the fields is clone size, D gene, V gene, J gene, CDR3 protein, CDR3 DNA. The D gene is left open where the match is weak. The listing skips clone size in some rows; elsewhere it reads once, few, many or a size class.

abundance: -; d_gene: -; v_gene: TRBV4-1; j_gene: TRBJ1-4; CDR3aa: CASRVGQRGATNEKLFF; CDR3nt: TGCGCCAGCAGGGTCGGACAGAGGGGTGCAACTAATGAAAAACTGTTTTTT
abundance: few; d_gene: TRBD2; v_gene: TRBV20-1; j_gene: TRBJ2-5; CDR3aa: CSARAGGGEETQYF; CDR3nt: TGCAGTGCTAGAGCGGGGGGAGGTGAAGAGACCCAGTACTTC
abundance: -; d_gene: TRBD2; v_gene: TRBV20-1; j_gene: TRBJ2-1; CDR3aa: CSARSTSGGGDEQFF; CDR3nt: TGCAGTGCTAGATCGACTAGCGGGGGGGGCGATGAGCAGTTCTTC
abundance: -; d_gene: TRBD2; v_gene: TRBV20-1; j_gene: TRBJ2-1; CDR3aa: CSARWRRSSGGRYNEQFF; CDR3nt: TGCAGTGCTAGATGGCGCAGGTCTAGCGGGGGGAGATACAATGAGCAGTTCTTC
abundance: few; d_gene: TRBD2; v_gene: TRBV5-1; j_gene: TRBJ2-3; CDR3aa: CASSFGIAGTDTQYF; CDR3nt: TGCGCCAGCAGCTTTGGAATAGCGGGGACAGATACGCAGTATTTT
abundance: -; d_gene: TRBD1; v_gene: TRBV7-3; j_gene: TRBJ2-2; CDR3aa: CASSQTGGAGTGELFF; CDR3nt: TGTGCCAGCAGTCAAACAGGGGGCGCAGGGACCGGGGAGCTGTTTTTT
abundance: many; d_gene: TRBD2; v_gene: TRBV29-1; j_gene: TRBJ2-1; CDR3aa: CSALTSGAANEQFF; CDR3nt: TGCAGCGCCTTGACTAGCGGGGCGGCCAATGAGCAGTTCTTC
abundance: -; d_gene: -; v_gene: TRBV20-1; j_gene: TRBJ2-7; CDR3aa: CSATQGGGSYEQYF; CDR3nt: TGCAGTGCTACACAGGGGGGGGGCTCCTACGAGCAGTACTTC
abundance: few; d_gene: TRBD2; v_gene: TRBV18; j_gene: TRBJ2-5; CDR3aa: CASSSPGREETQYF; CDR3nt: TGTGCCAGCTCATCACCCGGGAGGGAAGAGACCCAGTACTTC
abundance: -; d_gene: -; v_gene: TRBV18; j_gene: TRBJ2-1; CDR3aa: CASSPTISRAGEQFF; CDR3nt: TGTGCCAGCTCACCAACGATATCCCGGGCGGGTGAGCAGTTCTTC
abundance: -; d_gene: TRBD2; v_gene: TRBV7-9; j_gene: TRBJ2-7; CDR3aa: CASSGTSGTAFYEQYF; CDR3nt: TGTGCCAGCAGCGGGACTAGCGGGACTGCCTTCTACGAGCAGTACTTC
abundance: -; d_gene: -; v_gene: TRBV2; j_gene: TRBJ1-1; CDR3aa: CASSGQGAAEAFF; CDR3nt: TGTGCCAGCAGTGGTCAAGGGGCTGCTGAAGCTTTCTTT
abundance: -; d_gene: TRBD1; v_gene: TRBV29-1; j_gene: TRBJ2-2; CDR3aa: CSVLWGQGAGELFF; CDR3nt: TGCAGCGTTCTCTGGGGCCAGGGGGCCGGGGAGCTGTTTTTT
abundance: few; d_gene: -; v_gene: TRBV7-2; j_gene: TRBJ2-1; CDR3aa: CASSLEISERRGREQFF; CDR3nt: TGTGCCAGCAGCTTAGAAATTAGTGAGAGGAGGGGTCGAGAGCAGTTCTTC
abundance: -; d_gene: TRBD2; v_gene: TRBV7-9; j_gene: TRBJ2-7; CDR3aa: CASRGGTGAYEQYF; CDR3nt: TGTGCCAGCAGGGGGGGGACGGGCGCCTACGAGCAGTACTTC
abundance: few; d_gene: TRBD1; v_gene: TRBV9; j_gene: TRBJ1-2; CDR3aa: CASSQGTGGAEDYGYTF; CDR3nt: TGTGCCAGCAGCCAAGGGACAGGGGGCGCAGAAGACTATGGCTACACCTTC
abundance: -; d_gene: -; v_gene: TRBV10-3; j_gene: TRBJ2-1; CDR3aa: CAISPGTRIPHEQFF; CDR3nt: TGTGCCATTAGCCCTGGGACACGGATCCCTCATGAGCAGTTCTTC
abundance: few; d_gene: -; v_gene: TRBV6-5; j_gene: TRBJ2-6; CDR3aa: CASRAPGPYVLTF; CDR3nt: TGTGCCAGCAGAGCCCCGGGTCCTTACGTCCTGACTTTC
abundance: -; d_gene: -; v_gene: TRBV20-1; j_gene: TRBJ2-6; CDR3aa: CSATTFGALPGTNVLTF; CDR3nt: TGCAGTGCCACGACATTCGGGGCCCTCCCTGGGACCAACGTCCTGACTTTC
abundance: few; d_gene: TRBD2; v_gene: TRBV5-1; j_gene: TRBJ2-1; CDR3aa: CASSAGTIYNEQFF; CDR3nt: TGCGCCAGCAGCGCCGGGACTATCTACAATGAGCAGTTCTTC
abundance: few; d_gene: TRBD2; v_gene: TRBV20-1; j_gene: TRBJ2-7; CDR3aa: CSARGGGRSYEQYF; CDR3nt: TGCAGTGCTAGAGGCGGGGGGCGCTCCTACGAGCAGTACTTC
abundance: few; d_gene: -; v_gene: TRBV12-3/TRBV12-4; j_gene: TRBJ1-1; CDR3aa: CASRSFRENTEAFF; CDR3nt: TGTGCCAGCAGGTCCTTTCGGGAGAACACTGAAGCTTTCTTT
abundance: -; d_gene: -; v_gene: TRBV20-1; j_gene: TRBJ2-1; CDR3aa: CSARPGGDEQFF; CDR3nt: TGCAGTGCTAGACCCGGTGGGGACGAGCAGTTCTTC
abundance: -; d_gene: -; v_gene: TRBV7-6; j_gene: TRBJ1-3; CDR3aa: CASSSGGGGSGNTIYF; CDR3nt: TGTGCCAGCAGCTCCGGGGGTGGGGGTTCTGGAAACACCATATATTTT
abundance: few; d_gene: -; v_gene: TRBV27; j_gene: TRBJ2-7; CDR3aa: CASSPSFKTEQYF; CDR3nt: TGTGCCAGCAGTCCCTCTTTTAAGACCGAGCAGTACTTC
abundance: -; d_gene: TRBD1; v_gene: TRBV7-2; j_gene: TRBJ1-5; CDR3aa: CASSSDRGRQPQHF; CDR3nt: TGTGCCAGCAGCTCCGACAGGGGACGGCAGCCCCAGCATTTT
abundance: once; d_gene: -; v_gene: TRBV9; j_gene: TRBJ1-1; CDR3aa: CASSPDTTGSEAFF; CDR3nt: TGTGCCAGCAGCCCGGACACGACAGGATCTGAAGCTTTCTTT
abundance: -; d_gene: TRBD1; v_gene: TRBV2; j_gene: TRBJ2-5; CDR3aa: CASTGQGRETQYF; CDR3nt: TGTGCCAGCACGGGACAGGGACGGGAGACCCAGTACTTC
abundance: few; d_gene: -; v_gene: TRBV2; j_gene: TRBJ2-7; CDR3aa: CASGTEQYF; CDR3nt: TGTGCCAGCGGTACAGAGCAGTACTTC
abundance: -; d_gene: -; v_gene: TRBV12-3/TRBV12-4; j_gene: TRBJ1-6; CDR3aa: CASSLTGPKDSPLHF; CDR3nt: TGTGCCAGCAGTTTAACAGGCCCGAAGGATTCACCCCTCCACTTT
abundance: -; d_gene: TRBD1; v_gene: TRBV30; j_gene: TRBJ1-1; CDR3aa: CAGERDSTNTEAFF; CDR3nt: TGTGCCGGGGAGAGGGACAGCACGAACACTGAAGCTTTCTTT
abundance: -; d_gene: -; v_gene: TRBV29-1; j_gene: TRBJ2-1; CDR3aa: CSAESLGNEQFF; CDR3nt: TGCAGCGCCGAGTCATTGGGCAATGAGCAGTTCTTC
abundance: few; d_gene: TRBD1; v_gene: TRBV6-5; j_gene: TRBJ2-3; CDR3aa: CASSDRGRTSTDAQYF; CDR3nt: TGTGCCAGCAGCGACAGGGGTCGAACTAGCACAGATGCGCAGTATTTT
abundance: -; d_gene: TRBD1; v_gene: TRBV12-3/TRBV12-4; j_gene: TRBJ1-6; CDR3aa: CASSLGQKDSPLHF; CDR3nt: TGTGCCAGCAGTCTGGGACAGAAAGATTCACCCCTCCACTTT
abundance: few; d_gene: TRBD1; v_gene: TRBV6-1; j_gene: TRBJ1-2; CDR3aa: CASSAGQDYGYTF; CDR3nt: TGTGCCAGCAGCGCTGGACAGGACTATGGCTACACCTTC
abundance: once; d_gene: -; v_gene: TRBV2; j_gene: TRBJ2-1; CDR3aa: CAGTPRGEQFF; CDR3nt: TGTGCCGGCACCCCCAGGGGTGAGCAGTTCTTC
abundance: -; d_gene: TRBD2; v_gene: TRBV5-1; j_gene: TRBJ2-7; CDR3aa: CASSSAGGYVEQYF; CDR3nt: TGCGCCAGCAGCTCGGCGGGGGGCTATGTGGAGCAGTACTTC
abundance: -; d_gene: -; v_gene: TRBV11-2; j_gene: TRBJ2-3; CDR3aa: CVSSQNRGTDTQYF; CDR3nt: TGTGTCAGCAGCCAAAATCGGGGGACAGATACGCAGTATTTT
abundance: -; d_gene: -; v_gene: TRBV13; j_gene: TRBJ2-6; CDR3aa: CASSRVLSGANVLTF; CDR3nt: TGTGCCAGCAGCCGAGTGCTCTCTGGGGCCAACGTCCTGACTTTC
abundance: many; d_gene: -; v_gene: TRBV28; j_gene: TRBJ2-5; CDR3aa: CASRTASQETQYF; CDR3nt: TGTGCCAGCAGAACGGCGAGTCAAGAGACCCAGTACTTC
abundance: few; d_gene: TRBD2; v_gene: TRBV20-1; j_gene: TRBJ2-3; CDR3aa: CSAGGLAPSTDTQYF; CDR3nt: TGCAGTGCTGGGGGACTAGCGCCTAGCACAGATACGCAGTATTTT
abundance: few; d_gene: TRBD2; v_gene: TRBV7-2; j_gene: TRBJ2-7; CDR3aa: CASSLEVRESYEQYF; CDR3nt: TGTGCCAGCAGCTTAGAGGTGCGGGAGAGCTACGAGCAGTACTTC
abundance: many; d_gene: TRBD1; v_gene: TRBV6-6; j_gene: TRBJ2-3; CDR3aa: CASSLKRGREDTQYF; CDR3nt: TGTGCCAGCAGTCTGAAGAGGGGGCGCGAAGATACGCAGTATTTT
abundance: few; d_gene: -; v_gene: TRBV3-1; j_gene: TRBJ1-4; CDR3aa: CASSRGQHEKLFF; CDR3nt: TGTGCCAGCAGCCGAGGACAACACGAAAAACTGTTTTTT
abundance: few; d_gene: TRBD1; v_gene: TRBV3-1; j_gene: TRBJ2-7; CDR3aa: CASSLGDRGTYEQYF; CDR3nt: TGTGCCAGCAGCCTCGGAGACAGGGGGACGTACGAGCAGTACTTC
abundance: -; d_gene: -; v_gene: TRBV6-6; j_gene: TRBJ1-2; CDR3aa: CAVGGAQDYYGYTF; CDR3nt: TGTGCCGTCGGGGGCGCCCAGGACTACTATGGCTACACCTTC
abundance: -; d_gene: -; v_gene: TRBV4-1; j_gene: TRBJ2-3; CDR3aa: CASSRLLGDTQYF; CDR3nt: TGCGCCAGCAGCCGCCTTTTGGGGGATACGCAGTATTTT
abundance: -; d_gene: -; v_gene: TRBV9; j_gene: TRBJ1-1; CDR3aa: CASSGDWGVTEAFF; CDR3nt: TGTGCCAGCAGCGGTGATTGGGGGGTCACTGAAGCTTTCTTT
abundance: -; d_gene: TRBD2; v_gene: TRBV20-1; j_gene: TRBJ2-3; CDR3aa: CSAGGGNTQYF; CDR3nt: TGCAGTGCGGGGGGGGGGAATACGCAGTATTTT
abundance: many; d_gene: TRBD1; v_gene: TRBV10-2; j_gene: TRBJ2-7; CDR3aa: CASSDLRTGDEQYF; CDR3nt: TGCGCCAGCAGTGATCTTCGGACAGGGGACGAGCAGTACTTC
abundance: few; d_gene: TRBD2; v_gene: TRBV6-2/TRBV6-3; j_gene: TRBJ2-1; CDR3aa: CASSYSLPGLAGGPGSYNEQFF; CDR3nt: TGTGCCAGCAGTTACTCCCTTCCGGGACTAGCGGGAGGGCCGGGCTCCTACAATGAGCAGTTCTTC
abundance: -; d_gene: TRBD2; v_gene: TRBV20-1; j_gene: TRBJ2-3; CDR3aa: CSASSGGGTDTQYF; CDR3nt: TGCAGTGCTAGTTCGGGGGGAGGCACAGATACGCAGTATTTT
abundance: -; d_gene: -; v_gene: TRBV6-5; j_gene: TRBJ2-5; CDR3aa: CASSYAPPAGTQYF; CDR3nt: TGTGCCAGCAGTTACGCTCCCCCTGCCGGGACCCAGTACTTC
abundance: few; d_gene: -; v_gene: TRBV5-1; j_gene: TRBJ2-5; CDR3aa: CASSLFGTRKEETQYF; CDR3nt: TGCGCCAGCAGCTTGTTCGGGACACGGAAAGAAGAGACCCAGTACTTC
abundance: -; d_gene: TRBD1; v_gene: TRBV28; j_gene: TRBJ2-7; CDR3aa: CAGSPTRQGAYEQYF; CDR3nt: TGTGCCGGCAGCCCAACACGGCAGGGGGCCTACGAGCAGTACTTC